The 20 T cell receptor beta chains below were found in one sample sequenced in a study of T-cell memory formation after mild COVID-19. TCRdb reprocessed the 5' RACE reads with MiXCR, giving one entry per CDR3 protein. The repertoire consists of under 550,000 distinct CDR3 sequences, with about 18% occurring once and the leading ten covering around 12%. The sample taken for sequencing was PBMCs or a T cell subset sorted from them (not recorded which). Every receptor here comes from an adult woman who had mild COVID-19 (a few samples of this study predate the infection). Cell type and time point are not known.

This clonotype was seen a few times. The gene calls are TRBV7-3 and TRBJ2-3; TRBD2 matches 9 bases. V dropped 5 bases and J dropped 4; count of bases not matched to a gene: 19. CDR3 length: 19 residues. The V gene's germline CDR1 is SGHTA and CDR2 FQGTGA. In nucleotides, the CDR3 is TGTGCCAGCAGCCCGACCCCTACCGCAGCGGGGGGCCAGGCAGATACGCAGTATTTT. Translated, it gives CASSPTPTAAGGQADTQYF.

This clonotype has a handful of counts. CDR3 sequence (DNA): TGCAGTGCAGCGGGGCGCACAGATACGCAGTATTTT. Protein sequence: CSAAGRTDTQYF. The chain carries TRBV20-1 and TRBJ2-3, with 7 bases matching TRBD2. Trimming at V came to 6 bases and at J to 1 base, leaving 1 base not matched to a gene. CDR3 length: 12 residues. CDR1 and CDR2 from the germline V gene are DFQATT and SNEGSKA (reference sequence).

This chain connects TRBV7-8 to TRBJ2-5; D possibly uses TRBD1 or TRBD2 (5 bases each). The germline V gene encodes CDR1 SGHVS and CDR2 FQNEAQ. This CDR3 comprises 16 residues. With 2 bases removed from V and 3 bases from J, the gap between germline ends came to 16 bases. As DNA, the CDR3 is TGTGCCAGCAGCTTATACGGGACCTCACTGAAAGAGACCCAGTACTTC. It encodes CASSLYGTSLKETQYF.

This clonotype has just a few counts. The chain has TRBV2 and TRBJ1-1; 10 nucleotides line up with TRBD1. J was trimmed by 2 bases and V by 0 bases; bases with no gene match: 9. Germline CDR1 SNHLY, CDR2 FYNNEI. The CDR3 runs to 18 residues. The CDR3 DNA reads as TGTGCCAGCAGTGAAGCCTTGGGACAGGGGAGAGGCAACACTGAAGCTTTCTTT. Protein product: CASSEALGQGRGNTEAFF. The full variable domain, its missing parts supplied by reference TRBV2 and TRBJ1-1, is EPEVTQTPSHQVTQMGQEVILRCVPISNHLYFYWYRQILGQKVEFLVSFYNNEISEKSEIFDDQFSVERPDGSNFTLKIRSTKLEDSAMYFCASSEALGQGRGNTEAFFGQGTRLTVV.

The CDR3 here is CASSLARRGSGNTIYF. CDR3 coding DNA: TGTGCCAGCAGCTTAGCCCGCAGGGGGTCTGGAAACACCATATATTTT. The V call is TRBV7-9, the J call TRBJ1-3, with 7 bases aligning to TRBD1. The ends lost 0 bases at V and 1 base at J; junction bases unmatched: 3. The CDR3 covers 16 residues. Per the germline V gene, CDR1 is SEHNR and CDR2 is FQNEAQ (reference sequence).

This clonotype turned up a few times. The V call is TRBV6-5, the J call TRBJ2-7; D not certain. This CDR3 region has 15 residues. Germline assignment: CDR1 MNHEY and CDR2 SVGAGI. V lost 0 bases to trimming and J lost 4 bases, with 13 bases between them. In DNA form, the CDR3 reads TGTGCCAGCAGTTACTCGAACCGAAATAGATACGAGCAGTACTTC. Protein sequence: CASSYSNRNRYEQYF.

This clonotype was counted ten times or more. The chain combines TRBV5-1 with TRBJ1-1; D is perhaps TRBD1 (5 bases). This CDR3 has 13 residues. Germline CDR1 and CDR2: SGHRS and YFSETQ. Between the trimmed V and J ends, which lost 2 bases and 2 bases, there was a span of 7 bases. CDR3 amino acids: CASSFRDNTEAFF. In nucleotides, the CDR3 is TGCGCCAGCAGCTTCCGGGACAACACTGAAGCTTTCTTT.

This clonotype was observed a handful of times. This chain connects TRBV11-2 to TRBJ1-1; maybe TRBD1 (5 bases). V gave up 3 bases and J gave up 0 bases, with 8 bases separating them. Germline values: CDR1 SGHAT, CDR2 FQNNGV. The CDR3 has 14 residues. CDR3 in amino acids: CASSFTGLNTEAFF. The CDR3 DNA is TGTGCCAGCAGCTTCACAGGATTGAACACTGAAGCTTTCTTT.

The chain employs TRBV6-6 and TRBJ2-7; 7 nucleotides match TRBD2. Looked up from germline, CDR1 is MNHNY and CDR2 is SVGAGI (reference sequence). The CDR3 covers 14 residues. V lost 2 bases to trimming and J lost 7 bases; unmatched junction nucleotides: 8. The CDR3 protein is CASSYGLAGSEQYF. CDR3 DNA sequence: TGTGCCAGCAGTTACGGTTTAGCGGGCTCGGAGCAGTACTTC.

This clonotype was observed a few times. V and J are TRBV15 and TRBJ2-7; 8 bases agree with TRBD1. Germline V lookup: CDR1 LNHNV, CDR2 YYDKDF (reference sequence). With 0 bases clipped from V and 3 bases from J, the junction kept 4 bases outside the gene matches. This CDR3 is built from 15 residues. The CDR3 spells CATSREDGQGYEQYF. CDR3 bases: TGTGCCACCAGCAGAGAAGACGGACAGGGCTACGAGCAGTACTTC.

CDR3 loop: CSARDAGGNSPLHF. CDR3 DNA: TGCAGTGCTAGAGATGCAGGGGGAAATTCACCCCTCCACTTT. This rearrangement joins TRBV20-1 to TRBJ1-6; 7 positions agree with TRBD1. Unmatched junction bases numbered 3, after V lost 0 bases and J lost 7 bases. Per the germline V gene, CDR1 is DFQATT and CDR2 is SNEGSKA (reference sequence). This CDR3 is 14 amino acids long.

The chain links TRBV9 to TRBJ1-2, with D unresolved. CDR1 is SGDLS and CDR2 is YYNGEE in the germline V gene. V shed 3 bases and J shed 0 bases, with 12 bases lying between them. The CDR3 totals 15 residues. CDR3 region: CASSAPGYTNYGYTF. The DNA of the CDR3 is TGTGCCAGCAGCGCCCCAGGATATACTAACTATGGCTACACCTTC. Full variable domain (missing parts from reference TRBV9 and TRBJ1-2): DSGVTQTPKHLITATGQRVTLRCSPRSGDLSVYWYQQSLDQGLQFLIQYYNGEERAKGNILERFSAQQFPDLHSELNLSSLELGDSALYFCASSAPGYTNYGYTFGSGTRLTVV.

The chain is built from TRBV6-5 and TRBJ1-2; weak D call: TRBD1 (5 bases). Trimming pared 6 bases from V and 2 bases from J, leaving 16 bases between. CDR1 is MNHEY and CDR2 is SVGAGI in the germline V gene. The CDR3 is 15 amino acids. CDR3 residues: CASSPPPGPNYGYTF. CDR3 nucleotides: TGTGCCAGCAGCCCCCCCCCAGGGCCCAACTATGGCTACACCTTC.

This clonotype was found a few times. This chain uses TRBV18 with TRBJ1-5; 9 bases agree with TRBD1. Germline loops: CDR1 KGHSH, CDR2 LQKENI. The trim removed 2 bases at V and 0 bases at J, leaving 5 bases unmatched. The CDR3 has 17 residues. The CDR3 bases are TGTGCCAGCTCACCATCTGGACAGGGGTTTAGCAATCAGCCCCAGCATTTT. The encoded protein is CASSPSGQGFSNQPQHF. Complete variable domain (other parts from reference TRBV18 and TRBJ1-5): NAGVMQNPRHLVRRRGQEARLRCSPMKGHSHVYWYRQLPEEGLKFMVYLQKENIIDESGMPKERFSAEFPKEGPSILRIQQVVRGDSAAYFCASSPSGQGFSNQPQHFGDGTRLSIL.

V usage is TRBV24-1 and J usage is TRBJ2-2; D gene uncertain. Per germline, CDR1 KGHDR and CDR2 SFDVKD. V was trimmed by 5 bases and J by 3 bases, leaving 15 bases between them. The length of the CDR3 is 16 residues. CDR3 loop: CATSARQGLHTGELFF. The CDR3 DNA is TGTGCCACCAGTGCCCGACAAGGCTTGCACACCGGGGAGCTGTTTTTT.

The chain couples TRBV4-1 to TRBJ2-5; no clear D gene. CDR1 MGHRA and CDR2 YSYEKL come from the germline V gene. The V gene lost 0 bases and the J gene lost 4 bases, with 12 bases spanning the gap. CDR3 length: 15 amino acids. The CDR3 here is CASSQEGPSGETQYF. The CDR3 DNA sequence: TGCGCCAGCAGCCAAGAAGGACCCTCGGGAGAGACCCAGTACTTC.

This clonotype was picked up a small number of times. The genes are TRBV7-9 and TRBJ2-7; no reliable D call. CDR1 and CDR2 (germline): SEHNR, FQNEAQ (reference sequence). The CDR3 has 16 residues. Trimming pared 1 base from V and 0 bases from J, leaving 13 bases between. CDR3 protein: CASSLEYAVSSYEQYF. CDR3 DNA sequence: TGTGCCAGCAGCTTAGAGTACGCGGTAAGCTCCTACGAGCAGTACTTC.

The rearrangement joins TRBV5-4 to TRBJ1-1; D gene uncertain. Trimming removed 2 bases at V and 1 base at J, with 9 bases between. The CDR3 is 14 amino acids. Germline V gives CDR1 SGHNT, CDR2 YYREEE (reference sequence). The CDR3 protein is CASSFLGWNTEAFF. The CDR3, as DNA: TGTGCCAGCAGCTTTCTGGGGTGGAACACTGAAGCTTTCTTT.

This clonotype was counted a few times. The chain recombines TRBV7-2 with TRBJ2-1; 7 positions match TRBD2. V was pared by 5 bases and J by 1 base, with 8 bases of the junction left unmatched. CDR1 SGHTA and CDR2 FQGNSA come from the germline V gene. The CDR3 spans 16 residues. The CDR3 here is CASSTQLAMSYNEQFF. CDR3 sequence (DNA): TGTGCCAGCAGCACCCAACTAGCGATGTCCTACAATGAGCAGTTCTTC.

The rearrangement uses TRBV18 and TRBJ2-4; D is unresolved. Per the germline V gene, CDR1 is KGHSH and CDR2 is LQKENI. Trimming stripped 2 bases from V and 3 bases from J, with 5 bases between. The CDR3 runs to 13 residues. The CDR3 bases are TGTGCCAGCTCACCAAAGAGCAAAAACATTCAGTACTTC. This encodes CASSPKSKNIQYF.